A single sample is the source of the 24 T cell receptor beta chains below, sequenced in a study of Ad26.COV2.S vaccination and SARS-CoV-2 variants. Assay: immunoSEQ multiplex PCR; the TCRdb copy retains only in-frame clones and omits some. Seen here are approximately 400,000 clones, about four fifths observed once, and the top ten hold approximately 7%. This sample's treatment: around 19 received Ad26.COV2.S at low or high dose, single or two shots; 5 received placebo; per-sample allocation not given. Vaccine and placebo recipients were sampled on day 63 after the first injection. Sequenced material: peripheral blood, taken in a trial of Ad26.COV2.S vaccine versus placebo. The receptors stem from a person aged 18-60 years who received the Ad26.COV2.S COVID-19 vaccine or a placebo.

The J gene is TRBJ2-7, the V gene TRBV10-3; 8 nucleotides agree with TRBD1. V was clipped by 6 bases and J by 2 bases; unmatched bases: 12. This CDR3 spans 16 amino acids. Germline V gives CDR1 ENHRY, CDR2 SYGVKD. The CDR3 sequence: CAIRRTGTPGAYEQYF. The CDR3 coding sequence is TGTGCCATCAGGCGGACAGGGACCCCAGGCGCCTACGAGCAGTACTTC.

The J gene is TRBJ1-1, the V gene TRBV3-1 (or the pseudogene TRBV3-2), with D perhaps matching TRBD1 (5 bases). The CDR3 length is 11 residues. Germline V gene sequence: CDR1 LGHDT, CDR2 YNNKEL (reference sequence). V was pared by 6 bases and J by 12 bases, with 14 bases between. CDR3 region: CASSRMGVTFF. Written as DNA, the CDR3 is TGTGCCAGCAGTCGAATGGGGGTTACTTTCTTT.

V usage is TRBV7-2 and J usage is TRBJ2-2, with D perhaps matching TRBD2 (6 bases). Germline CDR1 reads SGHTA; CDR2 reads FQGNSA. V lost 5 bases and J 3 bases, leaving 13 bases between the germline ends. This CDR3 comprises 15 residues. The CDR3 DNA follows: TGTGCCAGCAGCGTCTCCGGGACTTACACCGGGGAGCTGTTTTTT. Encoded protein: CASSVSGTYTGELFF.

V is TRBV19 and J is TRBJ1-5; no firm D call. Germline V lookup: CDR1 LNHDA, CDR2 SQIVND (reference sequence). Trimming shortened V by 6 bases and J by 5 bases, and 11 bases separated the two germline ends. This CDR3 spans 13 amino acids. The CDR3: CASRADSHQPQHF. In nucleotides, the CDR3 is TGTGCCAGTAGGGCGGACTCCCATCAGCCCCAGCATTTT.

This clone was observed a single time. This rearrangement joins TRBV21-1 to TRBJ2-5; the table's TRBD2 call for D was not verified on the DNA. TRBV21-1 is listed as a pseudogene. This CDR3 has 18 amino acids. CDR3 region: CASSKKEGAGAFEETQYF. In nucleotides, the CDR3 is TGTGCCAGCAGCAAAAAAGAAGGGGCGGGGGCTTTCGAGGAGACCCAGTACTTC.

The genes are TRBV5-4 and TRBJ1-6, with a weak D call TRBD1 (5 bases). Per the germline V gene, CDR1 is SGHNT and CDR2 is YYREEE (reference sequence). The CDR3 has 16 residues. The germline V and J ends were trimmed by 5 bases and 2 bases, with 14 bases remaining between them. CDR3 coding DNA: TGTGCCAGCAGTCGGCAGGGAGGGACCTATAATTCACCCCTCCACTTT. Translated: CASSRQGGTYNSPLHF. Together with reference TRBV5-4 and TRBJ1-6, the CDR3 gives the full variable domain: ETGVTQSPTHLIKTRGQQVTLRCSSQSGHNTVSWYQQALGQGPQFIFQYYREEENGRGNFPPRFSGLQFPNYSSELNVNALELDDSALYLCASSRQGGTYNSPLHFGNGTRLTVT.

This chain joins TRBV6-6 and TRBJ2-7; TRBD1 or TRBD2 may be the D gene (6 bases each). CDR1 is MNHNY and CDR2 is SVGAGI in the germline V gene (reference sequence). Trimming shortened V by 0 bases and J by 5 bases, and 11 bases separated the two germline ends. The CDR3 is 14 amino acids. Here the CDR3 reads CASSYSTGGDEQYF. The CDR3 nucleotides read TGTGCCAGCAGTTACTCAACCGGGGGCGACGAGCAGTACTTC.

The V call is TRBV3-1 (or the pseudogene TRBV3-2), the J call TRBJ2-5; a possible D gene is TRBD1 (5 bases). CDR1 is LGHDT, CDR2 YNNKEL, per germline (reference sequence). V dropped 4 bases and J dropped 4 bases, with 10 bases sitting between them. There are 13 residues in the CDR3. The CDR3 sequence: CASSRGLGETQYF. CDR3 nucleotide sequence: TGTGCCAGCAGCCGGGGCTTGGGAGAGACCCAGTACTTC.

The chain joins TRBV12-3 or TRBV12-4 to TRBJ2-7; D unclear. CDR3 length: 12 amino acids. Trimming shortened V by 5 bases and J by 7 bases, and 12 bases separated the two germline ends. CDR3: CASSALRWEQYF. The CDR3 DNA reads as TGTGCCAGCAGTGCCCTCCGGTGGGAGCAGTACTTC.

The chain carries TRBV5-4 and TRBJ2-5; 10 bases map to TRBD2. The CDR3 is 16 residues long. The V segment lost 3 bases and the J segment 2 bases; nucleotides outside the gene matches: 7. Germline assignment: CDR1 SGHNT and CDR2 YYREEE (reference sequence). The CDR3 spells CASSSPPSGGQETQYF. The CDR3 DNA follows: TGTGCCAGCAGCTCCCCCCCTAGCGGGGGACAAGAGACCCAGTACTTC.

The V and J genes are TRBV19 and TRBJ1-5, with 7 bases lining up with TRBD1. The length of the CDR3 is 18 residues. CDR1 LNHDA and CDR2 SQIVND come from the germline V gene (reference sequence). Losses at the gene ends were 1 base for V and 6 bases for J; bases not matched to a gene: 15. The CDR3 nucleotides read TGTGCCAGTAGTATAGGAAGGGCAGGGGGAGGGGGTCTTCAGCCCCAGCATTTT. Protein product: CASSIGRAGGGGLQPQHF.

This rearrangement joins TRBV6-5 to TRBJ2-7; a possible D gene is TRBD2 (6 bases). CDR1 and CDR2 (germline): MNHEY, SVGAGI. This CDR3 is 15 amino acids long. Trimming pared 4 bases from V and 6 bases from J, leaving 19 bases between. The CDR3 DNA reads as TGTGCCAGCAGTTTTAATCACGGGGGAGACAGCGAGCAGTACTTC. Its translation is CASSFNHGGDSEQYF.

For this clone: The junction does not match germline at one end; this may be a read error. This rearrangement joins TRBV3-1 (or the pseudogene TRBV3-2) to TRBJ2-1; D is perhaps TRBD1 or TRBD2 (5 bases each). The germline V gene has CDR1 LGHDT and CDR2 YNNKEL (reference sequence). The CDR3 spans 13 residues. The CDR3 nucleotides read TGTGCCAGCAGCCAACGGGGCTACAGTGAGCAGTTCTTC. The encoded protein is CASSQRGYSEQFF.

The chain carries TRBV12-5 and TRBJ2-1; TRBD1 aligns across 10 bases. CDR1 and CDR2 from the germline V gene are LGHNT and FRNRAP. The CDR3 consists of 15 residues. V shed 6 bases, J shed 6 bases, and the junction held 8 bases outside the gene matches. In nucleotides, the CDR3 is TGTGCTAGTGGGTCCTCGGGACAGGGGATCAATGAGCAGTTCTTC. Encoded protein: CASGSSGQGINEQFF.

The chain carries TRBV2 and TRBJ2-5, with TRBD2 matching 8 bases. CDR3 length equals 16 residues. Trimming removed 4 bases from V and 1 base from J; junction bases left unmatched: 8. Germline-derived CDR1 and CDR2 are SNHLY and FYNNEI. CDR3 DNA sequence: TGTGCCAGCAGTGCCCGGGGCGGGGGGTTCCAAGAGACCCAGTACTTC. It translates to CASSARGGGFQETQYF.

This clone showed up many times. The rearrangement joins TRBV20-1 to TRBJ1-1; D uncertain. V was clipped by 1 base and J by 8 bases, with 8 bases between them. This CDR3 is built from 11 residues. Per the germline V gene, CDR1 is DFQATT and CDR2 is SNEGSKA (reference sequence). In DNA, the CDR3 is TGCAGTGCTAGAGTGACGGTAGAAGCTTTCTTT. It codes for CSARVTVEAFF.

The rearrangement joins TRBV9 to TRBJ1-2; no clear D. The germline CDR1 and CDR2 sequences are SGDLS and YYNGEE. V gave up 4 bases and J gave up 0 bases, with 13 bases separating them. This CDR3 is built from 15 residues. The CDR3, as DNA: TGTGCCAGCAGCCCTGGGTTCCTCACTAACTATGGCTACACCTTC. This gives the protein CASSPGFLTNYGYTF.

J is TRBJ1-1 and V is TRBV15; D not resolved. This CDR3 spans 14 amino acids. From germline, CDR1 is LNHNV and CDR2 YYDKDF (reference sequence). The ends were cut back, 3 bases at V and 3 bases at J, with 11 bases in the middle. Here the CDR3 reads CATSRGLRHTEAFF. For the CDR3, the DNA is TGTGCCACCAGCAGGGGATTGCGGCACACTGAAGCTTTCTTT.

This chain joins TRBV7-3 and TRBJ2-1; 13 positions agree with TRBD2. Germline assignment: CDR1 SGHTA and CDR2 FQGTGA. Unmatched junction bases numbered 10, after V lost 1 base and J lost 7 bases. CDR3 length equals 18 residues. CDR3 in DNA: TGTGCCAGCAGCTTAATCCCCCTCACTAGCGGGAGGGTGAATGAGCAGTTCTTC. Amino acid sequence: CASSLIPLTSGRVNEQFF.

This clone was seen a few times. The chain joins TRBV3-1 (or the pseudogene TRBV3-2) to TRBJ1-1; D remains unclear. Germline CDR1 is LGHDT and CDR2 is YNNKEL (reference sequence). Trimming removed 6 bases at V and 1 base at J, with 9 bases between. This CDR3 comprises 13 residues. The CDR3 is CASRGVANTEAFF. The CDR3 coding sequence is TGTGCCAGCAGAGGAGTGGCGAACACTGAAGCTTTCTTT.

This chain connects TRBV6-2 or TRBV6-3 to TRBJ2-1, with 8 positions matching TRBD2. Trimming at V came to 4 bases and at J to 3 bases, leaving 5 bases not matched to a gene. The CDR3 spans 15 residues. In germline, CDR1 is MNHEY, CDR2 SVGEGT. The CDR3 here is CASSLRRGGYNEQFF. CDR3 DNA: TGTGCCAGCAGTTTGCGACGGGGGGGCTACAATGAGCAGTTCTTC.

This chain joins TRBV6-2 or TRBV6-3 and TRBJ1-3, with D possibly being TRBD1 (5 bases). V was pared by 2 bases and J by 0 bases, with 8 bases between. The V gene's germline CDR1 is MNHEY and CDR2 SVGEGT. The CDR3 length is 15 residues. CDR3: CASSYVGTSGNTIYF. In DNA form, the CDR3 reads TGTGCCAGCAGTTACGTCGGGACCTCTGGAAACACCATATATTTT.

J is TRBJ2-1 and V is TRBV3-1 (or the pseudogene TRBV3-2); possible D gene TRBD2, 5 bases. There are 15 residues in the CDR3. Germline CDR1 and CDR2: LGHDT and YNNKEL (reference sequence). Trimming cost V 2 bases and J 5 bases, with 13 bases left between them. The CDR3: CASSQRTQRHNEQFF. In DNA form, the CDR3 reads TGTGCCAGCAGCCAACGGACTCAGCGTCACAATGAGCAGTTCTTC.

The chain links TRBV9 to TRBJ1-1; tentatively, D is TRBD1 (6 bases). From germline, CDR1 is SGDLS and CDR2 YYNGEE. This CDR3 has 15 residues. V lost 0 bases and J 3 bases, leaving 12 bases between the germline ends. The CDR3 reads CASSVAPGADTEAFF. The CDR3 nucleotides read TGTGCCAGCAGCGTAGCCCCGGGGGCGGACACTGAAGCTTTCTTT.